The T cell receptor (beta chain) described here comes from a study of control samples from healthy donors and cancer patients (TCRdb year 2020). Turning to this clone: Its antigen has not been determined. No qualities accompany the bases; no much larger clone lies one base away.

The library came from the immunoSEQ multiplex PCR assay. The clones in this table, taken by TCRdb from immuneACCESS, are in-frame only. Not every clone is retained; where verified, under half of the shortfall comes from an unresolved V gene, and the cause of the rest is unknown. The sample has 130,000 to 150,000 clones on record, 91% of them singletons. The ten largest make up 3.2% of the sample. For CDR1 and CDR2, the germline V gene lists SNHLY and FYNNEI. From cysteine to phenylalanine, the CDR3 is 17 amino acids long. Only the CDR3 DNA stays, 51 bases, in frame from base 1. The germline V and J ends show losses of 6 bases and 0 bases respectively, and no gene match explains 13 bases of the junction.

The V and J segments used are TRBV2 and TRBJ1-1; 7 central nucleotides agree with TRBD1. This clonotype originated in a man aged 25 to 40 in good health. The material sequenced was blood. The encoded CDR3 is CASRKRTGFLVNTEAFF. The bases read TGTGCCAGCAGGAAAAGGACAGGCTTCTTGGTGAACACTGAAGCTTTCTTT.